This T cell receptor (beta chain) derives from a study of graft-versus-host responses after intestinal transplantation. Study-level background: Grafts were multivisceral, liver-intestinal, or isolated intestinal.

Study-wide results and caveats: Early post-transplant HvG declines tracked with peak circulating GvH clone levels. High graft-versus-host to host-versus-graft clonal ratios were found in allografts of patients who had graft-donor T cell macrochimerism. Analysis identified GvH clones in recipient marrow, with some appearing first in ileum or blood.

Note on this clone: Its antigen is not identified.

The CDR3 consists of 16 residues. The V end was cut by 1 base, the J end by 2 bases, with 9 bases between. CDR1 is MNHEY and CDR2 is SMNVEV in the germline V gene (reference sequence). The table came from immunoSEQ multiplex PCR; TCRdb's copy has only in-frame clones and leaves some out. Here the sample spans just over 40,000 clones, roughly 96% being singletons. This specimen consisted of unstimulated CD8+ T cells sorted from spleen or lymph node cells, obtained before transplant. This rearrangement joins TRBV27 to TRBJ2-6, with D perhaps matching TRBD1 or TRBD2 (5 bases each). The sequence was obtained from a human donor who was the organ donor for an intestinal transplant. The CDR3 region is CASSLLGVTGANVLTF. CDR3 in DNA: TGTGCCAGCAGTTTATTGGGGGTCACTGGGGCCAACGTCCTGACTTTC.